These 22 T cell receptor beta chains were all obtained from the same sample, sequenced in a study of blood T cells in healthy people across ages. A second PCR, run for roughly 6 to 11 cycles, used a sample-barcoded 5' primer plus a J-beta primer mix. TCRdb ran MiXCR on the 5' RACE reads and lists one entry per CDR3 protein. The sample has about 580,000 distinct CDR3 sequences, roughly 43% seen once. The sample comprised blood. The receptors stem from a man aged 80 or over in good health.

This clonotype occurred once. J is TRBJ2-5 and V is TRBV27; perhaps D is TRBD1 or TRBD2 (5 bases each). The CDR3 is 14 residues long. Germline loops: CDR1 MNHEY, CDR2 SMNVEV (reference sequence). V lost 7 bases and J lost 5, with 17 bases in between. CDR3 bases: TGTGCCAGCACCCCTCATGGGGACCGGGAGACCCAGTACTTC. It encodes CASTPHGDRETQYF.

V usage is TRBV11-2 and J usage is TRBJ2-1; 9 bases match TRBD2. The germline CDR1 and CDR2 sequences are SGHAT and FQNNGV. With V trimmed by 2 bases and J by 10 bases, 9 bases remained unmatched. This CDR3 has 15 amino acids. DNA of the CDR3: TGTGCCAGCAGCTTATGGGCTAGCGGGGATGGGGAGCAGTTCTTC. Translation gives CASSLWASGDGEQFF.

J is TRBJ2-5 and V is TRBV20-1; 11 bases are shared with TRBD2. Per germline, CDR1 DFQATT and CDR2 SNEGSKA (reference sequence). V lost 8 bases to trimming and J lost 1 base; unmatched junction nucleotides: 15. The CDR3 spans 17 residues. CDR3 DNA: TGCAGTTTCTCCGGGACTAGCGGCCTGAGATCCCAAGAGACCCAGTACTTC. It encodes CSFSGTSGLRSQETQYF.

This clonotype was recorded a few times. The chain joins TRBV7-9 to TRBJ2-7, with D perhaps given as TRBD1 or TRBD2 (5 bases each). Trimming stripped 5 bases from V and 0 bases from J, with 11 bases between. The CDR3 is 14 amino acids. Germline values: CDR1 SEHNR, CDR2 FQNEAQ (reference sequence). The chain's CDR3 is CASSGTAGSYEQYF. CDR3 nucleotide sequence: TGTGCCAGCAGCGGGACCGCCGGCTCCTACGAGCAGTACTTC.

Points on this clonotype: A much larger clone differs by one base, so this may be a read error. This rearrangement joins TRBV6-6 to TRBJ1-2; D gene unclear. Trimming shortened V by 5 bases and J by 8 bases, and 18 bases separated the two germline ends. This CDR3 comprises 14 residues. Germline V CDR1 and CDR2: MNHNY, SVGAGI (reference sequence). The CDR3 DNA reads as TGTGCCAGCAGTGACGGCCAGGAGCAAGGAGGCTACACCTTC. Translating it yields CASSDGQEQGGYTF.

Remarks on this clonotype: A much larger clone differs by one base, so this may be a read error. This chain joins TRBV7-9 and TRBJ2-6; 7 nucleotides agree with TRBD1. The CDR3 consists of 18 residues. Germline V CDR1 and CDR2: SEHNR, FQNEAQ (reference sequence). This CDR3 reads CASSPDGTDLSGANVPTF. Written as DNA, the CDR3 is TGTGCCAGCAGCCCCGACGGGACAGACCTCTCTGGGGCCAACGTCCCGACTTTC.

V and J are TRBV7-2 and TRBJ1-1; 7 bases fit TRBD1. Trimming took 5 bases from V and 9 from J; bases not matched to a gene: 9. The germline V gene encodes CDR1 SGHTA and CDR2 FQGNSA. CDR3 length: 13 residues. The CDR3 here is CASSERQGQQAFF. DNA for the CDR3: TGTGCCAGCAGCGAAAGGCAGGGACAGCAAGCTTTCTTT.

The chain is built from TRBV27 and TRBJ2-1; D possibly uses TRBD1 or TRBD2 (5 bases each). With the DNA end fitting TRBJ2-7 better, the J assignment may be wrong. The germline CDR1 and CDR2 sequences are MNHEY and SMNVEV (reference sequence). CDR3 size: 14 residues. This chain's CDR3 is CASSPGAAYNEQYF. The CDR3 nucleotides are TGTGCCAGCAGCCCCGGGGCGGCCTACAATGAGCAGTACTTC.

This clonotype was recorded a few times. CDR3 in amino acids: CASSVATRGTGDGYTF. The CDR3 nucleotides are TGTGCCAGCAGCGTAGCTACAAGGGGGACAGGTGATGGCTACACCTTC. The chain couples TRBV9 to TRBJ1-2, with 8 positions matching TRBD1. The CDR3 is made up of 16 amino acids. V was pared by 0 bases and J by 6 bases, with 10 bases of the junction left unmatched. CDR1 and CDR2 from the germline V gene are SGDLS and YYNGEE. The variable domain in full, completed from reference TRBV9 and TRBJ1-2, reads DSGVTQTPKHLITATGQRVTLRCSPRSGDLSVYWYQQSLDQGLQFLIQYYNGEERAKGNILERFSAQQFPDLHSELNLSSLELGDSALYFCASSVATRGTGDGYTFGSGTRLTVV.

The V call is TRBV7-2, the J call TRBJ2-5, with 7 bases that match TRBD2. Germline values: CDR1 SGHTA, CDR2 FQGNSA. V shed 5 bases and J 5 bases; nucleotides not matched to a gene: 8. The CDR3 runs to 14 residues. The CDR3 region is CASSVGGDYETQYF. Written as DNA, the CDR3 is TGTGCCAGCAGCGTAGGTGGGGACTACGAGACCCAGTACTTC.

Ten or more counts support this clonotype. For the CDR3, the DNA is TGTGCCAGCAGCGGTACTCCCCCCGCTCATGAGCAGTTCTTC. Its translation: CASSGTPPAHEQFF. V is TRBV6-5 and J is TRBJ2-1; no reliable D call. Trimming removed 6 bases at V and 8 bases at J, with 17 bases between. Germline assignment: CDR1 MNHEY and CDR2 SVGAGI. The CDR3 sequence is 14 residues long.

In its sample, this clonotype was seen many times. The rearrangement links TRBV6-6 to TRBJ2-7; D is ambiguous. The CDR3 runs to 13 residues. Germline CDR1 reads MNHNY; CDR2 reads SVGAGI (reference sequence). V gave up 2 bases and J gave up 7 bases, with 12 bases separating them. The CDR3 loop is CASSYRPLGEQYF. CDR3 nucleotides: TGTGCCAGCAGTTACCGTCCCCTCGGGGAGCAGTACTTC.

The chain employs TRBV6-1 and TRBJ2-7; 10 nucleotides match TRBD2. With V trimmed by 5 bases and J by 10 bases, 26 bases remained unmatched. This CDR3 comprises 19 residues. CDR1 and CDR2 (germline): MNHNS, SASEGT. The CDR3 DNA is TGTGCCAGCAGTCCTCAGGCTAGCGGGAGAATTCGCTCCTACAATGAACAGTACTTC. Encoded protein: CASSPQASGRIRSYNEQYF.

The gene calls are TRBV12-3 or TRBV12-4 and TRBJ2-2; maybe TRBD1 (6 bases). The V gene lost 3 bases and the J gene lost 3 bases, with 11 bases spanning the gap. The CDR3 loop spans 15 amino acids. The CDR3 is CASSLTGTHTGELFF. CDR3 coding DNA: TGTGCCAGCAGTTTGACAGGAACCCACACCGGGGAGCTGTTTTTT.

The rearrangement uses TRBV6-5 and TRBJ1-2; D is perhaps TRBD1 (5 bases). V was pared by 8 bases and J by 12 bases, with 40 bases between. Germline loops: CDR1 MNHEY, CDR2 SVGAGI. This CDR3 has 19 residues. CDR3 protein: CASGSDRDGASTGSYGHTF. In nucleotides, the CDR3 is TGTGCCAGCGGTTCAGACCGGGACGGGGCATCAACTGGATCGTATGGTCACACCTTC.

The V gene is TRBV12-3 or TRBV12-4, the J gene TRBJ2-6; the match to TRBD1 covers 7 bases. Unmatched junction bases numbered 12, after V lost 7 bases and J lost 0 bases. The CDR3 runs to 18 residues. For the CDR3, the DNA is TGTGCCAGCATCAAGGGGAGACAGGGAACCTCTGGGGCCAACGTCCTGACTTTC. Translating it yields CASIKGRQGTSGANVLTF.

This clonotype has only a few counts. The CDR3 DNA follows: TGTGCCAGCAGTGAAGGGACAGGGTACAATGAGCAGTTCTTC. Translated: CASSEGTGYNEQFF. The chain couples TRBV2 to TRBJ2-1; TRBD1 agrees at 8 bases. This CDR3 has 14 amino acids. The V gene's germline CDR1 is SNHLY and CDR2 FYNNEI. V was pared by 1 base and J by 4 bases, with 0 bases of the junction left unmatched.

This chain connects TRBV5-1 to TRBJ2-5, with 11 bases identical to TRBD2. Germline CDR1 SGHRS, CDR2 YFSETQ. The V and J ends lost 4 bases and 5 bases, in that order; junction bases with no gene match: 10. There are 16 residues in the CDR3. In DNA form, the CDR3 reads TGCGCCAGCAGCCCGGCCATGGCTAGCGGGAGGGAGACCCAGTACTTC. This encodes CASSPAMASGRETQYF. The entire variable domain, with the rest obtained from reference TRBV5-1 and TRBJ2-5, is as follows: KAGVTQTPRYLIKTRGQQVTLSCSPISGHRSVSWYQQTPGQGLQFLFEYFSETQRNKGNFPGRFSGRQFSNSRSEMNVSTLELGDSALYLCASSPAMASGRETQYFGPGTRLLVL.

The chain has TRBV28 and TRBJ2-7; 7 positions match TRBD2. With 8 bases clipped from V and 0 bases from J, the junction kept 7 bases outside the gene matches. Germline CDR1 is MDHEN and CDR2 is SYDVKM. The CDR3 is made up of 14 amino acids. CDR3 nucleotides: TGTGCCAGCTTCGGACGCGGGAGCTCCTACGAGCAGTACTTC. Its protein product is CASFGRGSSYEQYF.

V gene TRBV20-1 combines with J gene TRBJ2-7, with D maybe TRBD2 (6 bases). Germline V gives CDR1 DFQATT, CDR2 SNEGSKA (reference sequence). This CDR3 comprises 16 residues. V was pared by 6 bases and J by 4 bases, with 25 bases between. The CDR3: CSAFSGRPGGNYEQYF. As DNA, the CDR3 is TGCAGTGCGTTCTCGGGACGCCCCGGGGGAAATTACGAGCAGTACTTC.

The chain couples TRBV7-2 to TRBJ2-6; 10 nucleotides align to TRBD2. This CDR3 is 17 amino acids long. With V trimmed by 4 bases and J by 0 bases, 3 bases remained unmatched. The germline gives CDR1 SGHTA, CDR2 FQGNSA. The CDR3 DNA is TGTGCCAGCAGCTCTAGCGGGGGCCGCTCTGGGGCCAACGTCCTGACTTTC. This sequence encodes CASSSSGGRSGANVLTF.

For the CDR3, the DNA is TGCAGTGCTACCGAGACTAGCGGGGCTTACTCCTACAATGAGCAGTTCTTC. This gives the protein CSATETSGAYSYNEQFF. The chain couples TRBV20-1 to TRBJ2-1; 11 bases fit TRBD2. V lost 4 bases to trimming and J lost 0 bases; unmatched junction nucleotides: 8. Germline V gene lookup returns CDR1 DFQATT and CDR2 SNEGSKA (reference sequence). CDR3 size: 17 residues.